A selection of T cell receptor beta chains follows, all from one sample in a study of graft-versus-host responses after intestinal transplantation. Only in-frame clones appear in the TCRdb table, and some are missing; sequencing was by immunoSEQ multiplex PCR. The sample lists about 23,000 clones, roughly nine tenths occurring once. The sequences come from PBMCs, collected approximately 38 days after intestinal transplant. Receptor source: a human patient who received an intestinal transplant, so some T cells may come from the graft donor. Each CDR3 is given without its conserved first and last residue. Fields, in order: V gene, J gene, CDR3 protein.

V: TRBV20-1
J: TRBJ2-1
CDR3: SAQRFGEQF

V: TRBV5-5
J: TRBJ2-7
CDR3: ASSLASGGGEQY

V: TRBV7-2
J: TRBJ2-7
CDR3: ASSLHEQY

V: TRBV2
J: TRBJ2-1
CDR3: ASSVKTSGINEQF

V: TRBV19
J: TRBJ2-1
CDR3: ASSIAETPRGNEQF

V: TRBV28
J: TRBJ2-2
CDR3: ASSPPDSRLNAGELF

V: TRBV4-2
J: TRBJ2-6
CDR3: ASSQGRGGGSSGANVLT

V: TRBV28
J: TRBJ1-1
CDR3: ASSFQVGQSEAF

V: TRBV6-1
J: TRBJ1-1
CDR3: ASDDRGRDTEAF

V: TRBV18
J: TRBJ1-2
CDR3: ASSPGRYGYT

V: TRBV4-1
J: TRBJ2-3
CDR3: ASSLGPLTDTQY

V: TRBV5-1
J: TRBJ2-3
CDR3: ASSLGTGSISTDTQY

V: TRBV7-9
J: TRBJ1-2
CDR3: ASSRGTYGYT

V: TRBV19
J: TRBJ2-1
CDR3: ASSIGLVQF

V: TRBV28
J: TRBJ1-2
CDR3: ASNFPRTGTGVHGYT

V: TRBV2
J: TRBJ2-7
CDR3: ASEGLGIEPSYEQY

V: TRBV2
J: TRBJ2-7
CDR3: ASSGTGYSYEQY

V: TRBV7-4
J: TRBJ2-5
CDR3: ASSLVLYPEGETQY

V: TRBV13
J: TRBJ2-5
CDR3: ASSFGQGFETQY